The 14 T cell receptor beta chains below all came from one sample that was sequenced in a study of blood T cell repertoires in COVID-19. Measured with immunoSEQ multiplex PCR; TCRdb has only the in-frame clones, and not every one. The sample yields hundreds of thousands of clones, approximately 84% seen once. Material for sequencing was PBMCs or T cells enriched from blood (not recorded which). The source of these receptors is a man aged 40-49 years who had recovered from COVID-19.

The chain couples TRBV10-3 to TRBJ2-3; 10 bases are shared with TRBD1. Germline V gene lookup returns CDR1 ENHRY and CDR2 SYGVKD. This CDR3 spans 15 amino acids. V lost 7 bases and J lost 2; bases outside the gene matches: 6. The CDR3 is CAINQGTGVTDTQYF. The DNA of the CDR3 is TGTGCCATCAACCAAGGGACAGGGGTCACAGATACGCAGTATTTT.

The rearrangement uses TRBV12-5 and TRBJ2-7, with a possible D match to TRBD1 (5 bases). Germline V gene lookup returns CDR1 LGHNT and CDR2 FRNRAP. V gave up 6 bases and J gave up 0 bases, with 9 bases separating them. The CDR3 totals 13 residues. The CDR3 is CASGGRASYEQYF. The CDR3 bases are TGTGCTAGTGGGGGCAGGGCCTCCTACGAGCAGTACTTC.

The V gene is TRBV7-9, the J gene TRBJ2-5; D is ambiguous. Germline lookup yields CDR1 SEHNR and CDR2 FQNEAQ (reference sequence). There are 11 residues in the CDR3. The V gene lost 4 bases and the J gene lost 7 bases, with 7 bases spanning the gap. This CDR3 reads CASSSHSTQYF. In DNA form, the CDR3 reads TGTGCCAGCAGCTCCCACTCGACCCAGTACTTC.

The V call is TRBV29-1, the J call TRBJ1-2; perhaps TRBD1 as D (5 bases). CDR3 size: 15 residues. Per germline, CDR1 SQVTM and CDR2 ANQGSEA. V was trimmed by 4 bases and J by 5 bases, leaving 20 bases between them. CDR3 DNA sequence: TGCAGCGTTGGGCTGTTGGTGGGGACTGATTATGGCTACACCTTC. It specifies CSVGLLVGTDYGYTF.

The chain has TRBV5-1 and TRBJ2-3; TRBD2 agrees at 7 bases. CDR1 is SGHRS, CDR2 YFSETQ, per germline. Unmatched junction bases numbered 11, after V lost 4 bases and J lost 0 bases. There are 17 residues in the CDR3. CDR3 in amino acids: CASSLGASGSSTDTQYF. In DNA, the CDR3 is TGCGCCAGCAGCCTAGGGGCTAGCGGAAGTAGCACAGATACGCAGTATTTT.

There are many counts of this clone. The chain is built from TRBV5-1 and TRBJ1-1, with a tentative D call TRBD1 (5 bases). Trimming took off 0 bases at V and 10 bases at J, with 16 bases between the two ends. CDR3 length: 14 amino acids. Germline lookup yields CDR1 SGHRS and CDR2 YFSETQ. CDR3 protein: CASSLGTLYSGAFF. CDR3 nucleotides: TGCGCCAGCAGCTTGGGGACACTCTACTCCGGAGCTTTCTTT.

CDR3 nucleotide sequence: TGTGCCAGCAGTTTATTCTCGGACTCCCTTATCAAGGAGACCCAGTACTTC. Its protein product is CASSLFSDSLIKETQYF. The J gene is TRBJ2-5, the V gene TRBV27; TRBD2 is a possible D gene (5 bases). This CDR3 is built from 17 residues. Germline loops: CDR1 MNHEY, CDR2 SMNVEV (reference sequence). V shed 1 base and J shed 5 bases, with 20 bases lying between them.

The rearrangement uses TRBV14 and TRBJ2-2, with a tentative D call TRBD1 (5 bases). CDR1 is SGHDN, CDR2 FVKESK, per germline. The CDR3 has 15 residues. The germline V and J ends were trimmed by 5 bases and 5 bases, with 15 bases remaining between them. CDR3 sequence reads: CASSFTLSGTGELFF. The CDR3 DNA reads TGTGCCAGCAGCTTTACCCTGTCAGGGACCGGGGAGCTGTTTTTT.

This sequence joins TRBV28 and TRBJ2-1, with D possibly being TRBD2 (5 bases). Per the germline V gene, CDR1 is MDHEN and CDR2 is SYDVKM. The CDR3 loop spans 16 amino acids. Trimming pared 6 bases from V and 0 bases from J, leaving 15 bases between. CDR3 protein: CASRSPGLLSYNEQFF. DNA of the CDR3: TGTGCCAGCAGGTCCCCCGGACTTCTCTCCTACAATGAGCAGTTCTTC. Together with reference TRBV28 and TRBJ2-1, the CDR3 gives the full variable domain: DVKVTQSSRYLVKRTGEKVFLECVQDMDHENMFWYRQDPGLGLRLIYFSYDVKMKEKGDIPEGYSVSREKKERFSLILESASTNQTSMYLCASRSPGLLSYNEQFFGPGTRLTVL.

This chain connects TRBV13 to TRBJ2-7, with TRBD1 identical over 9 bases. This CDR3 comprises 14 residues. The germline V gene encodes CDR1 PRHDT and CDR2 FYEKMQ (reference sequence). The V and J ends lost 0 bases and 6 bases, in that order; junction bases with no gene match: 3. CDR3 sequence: CASSLGDRGGEQYF. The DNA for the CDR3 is TGTGCCAGCAGCTTAGGGGACAGGGGTGGCGAGCAGTACTTC.

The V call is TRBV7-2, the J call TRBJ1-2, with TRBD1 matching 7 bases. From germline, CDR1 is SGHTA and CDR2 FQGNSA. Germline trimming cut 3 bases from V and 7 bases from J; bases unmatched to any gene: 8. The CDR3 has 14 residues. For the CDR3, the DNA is TGTGCCAGCAGCTTTAGTGACAGGGCATCTGGCTACACCTTC. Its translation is CASSFSDRASGYTF.

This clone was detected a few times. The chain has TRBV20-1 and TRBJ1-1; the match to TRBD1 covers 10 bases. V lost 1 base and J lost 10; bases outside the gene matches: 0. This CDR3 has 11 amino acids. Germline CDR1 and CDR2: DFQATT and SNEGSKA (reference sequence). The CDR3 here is CSARGTGGAFF. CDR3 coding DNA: TGCAGTGCTAGAGGGACAGGGGGAGCTTTCTTT.

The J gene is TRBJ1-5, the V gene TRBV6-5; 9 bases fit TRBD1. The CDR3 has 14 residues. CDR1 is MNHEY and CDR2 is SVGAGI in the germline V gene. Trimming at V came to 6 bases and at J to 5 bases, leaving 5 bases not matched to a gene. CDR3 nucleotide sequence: TGTGCCAGCAGGGGGACAGGGTATTATCAGCCCCAGCATTTT. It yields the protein CASRGTGYYQPQHF.

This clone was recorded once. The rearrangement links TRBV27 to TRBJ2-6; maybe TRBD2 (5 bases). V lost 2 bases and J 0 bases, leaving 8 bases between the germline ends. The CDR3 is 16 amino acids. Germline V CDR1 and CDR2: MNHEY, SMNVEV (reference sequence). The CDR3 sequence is CASSLTGFSGANVLTF. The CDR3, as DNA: TGTGCCAGCAGTTTAACGGGATTCTCTGGGGCCAACGTCCTGACTTTC.